This TCR beta chain was sequenced in a study of shared clonotypes between healthy human individuals. A remark on this clone: Its antigen remains unknown.

This table comes from immunoSEQ multiplex PCR, and its TCRdb copy is limited to in-frame clones, with some not included. The table includes nearly 1 million clones, 76% detected once. General study results and limits: Generation probability values for non-shared clonotypes were lower than those for clonotypes shared by all four donors. Clonotype sharing among donors likely depends on sequencing depth.

V dropped 6 bases and J dropped 6 bases, with 11 bases sitting between them. The germline V gene encodes CDR1 MNHEY and CDR2 SVGAGI. The CDR3 extends over 13 amino acids. Donors were healthy HIV-negative adults without recent acute infections or vaccinations. The chain links TRBV6-5 to TRBJ2-2, with TRBD2 as a possible D gene (6 bases). The sequence was collected from a man between 18 and 35 years old in good health. The sequenced sample consisted of memory CD4+ T cells sorted from blood. Subset specified: CD45RA-negative fraction. The chain's CDR3 is CASRDIAAGELFF. CDR3 coding DNA: TGTGCCAGCAGGGACATAGCGGCCGGGGAGCTGTTTTTT.